Below are 8 T cell receptor beta chains sequenced from a single sample in a study of regulatory T cells in long-lasting Graves disease. Documented time point: persistent/refractory GD, antithyroid drugs over 5 years with positive TRAb. PBMCs provided the RNA from which the TCR library was made. In building TCR beta libraries, iRepertoire HTBI primers were used together with Arm-PCR of CDR3 regions. TCRdb passed the multiplex PCR reads through MiXCR, listing each CDR3 protein once. The profile shows hundreds of thousands of distinct CDR3 sequences, 20% to 25% of them singletons. The source material was peripheral blood mononuclear cells (PBMCs), sampled when the disease was refractory, from a patient treated with antithyroid drugs. The source of these receptors is a female donor with Graves disease.

This clonotype was seen more than once but under ten times. The V call is TRBV18, the J call TRBJ2-7; D not certain. This CDR3 spans 16 amino acids. V dropped 3 bases and J dropped 7 bases, with 22 bases sitting between them. Germline-derived CDR1 and CDR2 are KGHSH and LQKENI. This chain's CDR3 is CASSPFGGVISGEQYF. CDR3 coding DNA: TGTGCCAGCTCACCCTTCGGCGGTGTTATTAGTGGGGAGCAGTACTTC.

This clonotype has more than one count but fewer than ten. The J gene is TRBJ2-7, the V gene TRBV4-1, with TRBD2 matching over 10 bases. The CDR3 runs 18 residues. Trimming removed 3 bases from V and 4 bases from J; junction bases left unmatched: 15. The germline CDR1 and CDR2 sequences are MGHRA and YSYEKL. CDR3: CASSHDAVKASGSYEQYF. CDR3 nucleotides: TGCGCCAGCAGCCATGATGCTGTGAAGGCTAGCGGGAGTTACGAGCAGTACTTC.

There are a few counts of this clonotype. This rearrangement joins TRBV6-4 to TRBJ2-7, with 10 bases matching TRBD1. V lost 6 bases, J lost 1 base, and 6 bases stayed unmatched. Germline assignment: CDR1 MRHNA and CDR2 SNTAGT. The length of the CDR3 is 15 residues. The CDR3 nucleotides read TGTGCCAGCAGCCAAGACAGGGGGCTTTCCTACGAGCAGTACTTC. It translates to CASSQDRGLSYEQYF.

Only a few counts were recorded for this clonotype. The rearrangement joins TRBV29-1 to TRBJ1-1; D might be TRBD1 (6 bases). The germline V gene encodes CDR1 SQVTM and CDR2 ANQGSEA. V was clipped by 5 bases and J by 4 bases, with 14 bases between them. CDR3 size: 13 residues. CDR3 coding DNA: TGCAGCGTTTTCACGGGGGCAGGCACTGAAGCTTTCTTT. It encodes CSVFTGAGTEAFF.

This clonotype was picked up many times. This chain connects TRBV20-1 to TRBJ1-5, with a weak D call TRBD1 (5 bases). There are 15 residues in the CDR3. Germline CDR1 and CDR2: DFQATT and SNEGSKA (reference sequence). The V end was cut by 6 bases, the J end by 1 base, with 16 bases between. The CDR3 region has the DNA TGCAGTGCCGACCACCAGCAGGGCAGCAATCAGCCCCAGCATTTT. Its protein product is CSADHQQGSNQPQHF.

This clonotype showed up just a few times. One base away lies a much larger clone, so this may be a sequencing read error. The rearrangement links TRBV12-5 to TRBJ1-2, with D unresolved. The germline CDR1 and CDR2 sequences are LGHNT and FRNRAP. V dropped 5 bases and J dropped 9 bases, with 10 bases sitting between them. The CDR3 runs to 11 residues. CDR3 region: CASGQSLSYTF. Here the CDR3 DNA reads TGTGCTAGTGGTCAGAGTTTAAGCTACACCTTC. Variable domain in full (rest from reference TRBV12-5 and TRBJ1-2): DARVTQTPRHKVTEMGQEVTMRCQPILGHNTVFWYRQTMMQGLELLAYFRNRAPLDDSGMPKDRFSAEMPDATLATLKIQPSEPRDSAVYFCASGQSLSYTFGSGTRLTVV.

In its sample, this clonotype was seen many times. The chain employs TRBV20-1 and TRBJ2-2; TRBD2 matches 8 bases. CDR3 length equals 17 residues. Germline assignment: CDR1 DFQATT and CDR2 SNEGSKA (reference sequence). The V segment lost 3 bases and the J segment 7 bases; nucleotides outside the gene matches: 16. In nucleotides, the CDR3 is TGCAGTGCTAGCCCCCTAGCGGGCCCCGGGCGGGGCGGGGAGCTGTTTTTT. Its protein is CSASPLAGPGRGGELFF.

There are many counts of this clonotype. The CDR3 nucleotides read TGTGCCAGCAGTCCAGGGAACACTGAAGCTTTCTTT. Translation gives CASSPGNTEAFF. The rearrangement uses TRBV18 and TRBJ1-1; D gene unclear. Between the trimmed V and J ends, which lost 8 bases and 1 base, there was a span of 8 bases. CDR1 is KGHSH, CDR2 LQKENI, per germline. The CDR3 contains 12 residues.